This passage covers 29 T cell receptor beta chains from one sample sequenced in a study of blood T cell repertoires in COVID-19. Only in-frame clones appear in the TCRdb table, and some are missing; sequencing was by immunoSEQ multiplex PCR. Counted here are 400,000 to 450,000 clones, approximately 89% occurring once; the ten biggest clones make up around an eighth. The sample was peripheral blood. These receptors came from a woman aged 45 to 65 with COVID-19, enrolled during active disease.

This chain connects TRBV14 to TRBJ1-1; D gene unclear. Germline V gene sequence: CDR1 SGHDN, CDR2 FVKESK. V was clipped by 1 base and J by 7 bases, with 10 bases between them. CDR3 length equals 13 residues. This chain's CDR3 is CASSQVLRGEAFF. The CDR3 bases are TGTGCCAGCAGCCAAGTCCTTCGGGGTGAAGCTTTCTTT.

The chain employs TRBV5-5 and TRBJ1-4, with D hard to call. This CDR3 has 15 amino acids. The germline V gene has CDR1 SGHKS and CDR2 YYEKEE (reference sequence). V was shortened by 2 bases and J by 2 bases, with 10 bases between the two germline ends. The CDR3 DNA sequence: TGTGCCAGCAGCTTTTACGAGGATACTAATGAAAAACTGTTTTTT. Protein sequence: CASSFYEDTNEKLFF.

Comments on this clone: This sample also contains other DNA sequences that code for the same CDR3. The V and J genes are TRBV10-3 and TRBJ1-1; no clear D. V shed 3 bases and J shed 0 bases, with 8 bases lying between them. The germline CDR1 and CDR2 sequences are ENHRY and SYGVKD. The CDR3 totals 14 residues. CDR3 protein: CAISDGDLNTEAFF. CDR3 DNA: TGTGCCATCAGTGACGGGGATCTGAACACTGAAGCTTTCTTT.

CDR3 sequence (DNA): TGTGCCAGCAGGGCTCTAGCGGGGGAGGGCACAGATACGCAGTATTTT. Its protein product is CASRALAGEGTDTQYF. The chain joins TRBV13 to TRBJ2-3; TRBD2 aligns across 10 bases. V trimming: 6 bases; J trimming: 1 base; junction bases outside the gene matches: 7. The CDR3 is made up of 16 amino acids. Germline V gene lookup returns CDR1 PRHDT and CDR2 FYEKMQ (reference sequence).

This chain connects TRBV6-5 to TRBJ1-2; tentative D call: TRBD1 (6 bases). The ends were cut back, 4 bases at V and 3 bases at J, with 15 bases in the middle. CDR3 length equals 15 residues. Germline CDR1 and CDR2: MNHEY and SVGAGI. The CDR3 DNA reads TGTGCCAGCAGTTCGCCGGCAGGGGCGGACTATGGCTACACCTTC. It encodes CASSSPAGADYGYTF.

V is TRBV9 and J is TRBJ1-2; D may be TRBD1 (5 bases). The germline V and J ends were trimmed by 4 bases and 8 bases, with 15 bases remaining between them. CDR1 is SGDLS, CDR2 YYNGEE, per germline. CDR3 length: 13 residues. Here the CDR3 DNA reads TGTGCCAGCAGCCTAGACTTACGGGGGGGCTACACCTTC. Protein product: CASSLDLRGGYTF. Filled out from reference TRBV9 and TRBJ1-2, the complete variable domain reads DSGVTQTPKHLITATGQRVTLRCSPRSGDLSVYWYQQSLDQGLQFLIQYYNGEERAKGNILERFSAQQFPDLHSELNLSSLELGDSALYFCASSLDLRGGYTFGSGTRLTVV.

This rearrangement joins TRBV18 to TRBJ2-6, with D possibly being TRBD2 (5 bases). CDR3 size: 17 residues. V lost 3 bases and J lost 5, with 17 bases in between. The germline V gene encodes CDR1 KGHSH and CDR2 LQKENI. The CDR3 bases are TGTGCCAGCTCACCTACCCTCAACGGGATTAGGGCCAACGTCCTGACTTTC. Translated: CASSPTLNGIRANVLTF.

The rearrangement links TRBV19 to TRBJ1-5; 9 bases align to TRBD1. V lost 10 bases, J lost 2 bases, and 9 bases stayed unmatched. Germline loops: CDR1 LNHDA, CDR2 SQIVND (reference sequence). The CDR3 contains 15 residues. As DNA, the CDR3 is TGTGCCACCAGTAGGGACAGGGTGCGCAATCAGCCCCAGCATTTT. Translated, it gives CATSRDRVRNQPQHF.

The chain uses TRBV2 and TRBJ1-1; tentatively, D is TRBD1 (5 bases). V shed 9 bases and J shed 7 bases, with 9 bases lying between them. The germline gives CDR1 SNHLY, CDR2 FYNNEI. The CDR3 is 10 amino acids. The CDR3, as DNA: TGTGCCAGGACCGACAGTGAAGCTTTCTTT. Residues: CARTDSEAFF.

V usage is TRBV6-5 and J usage is TRBJ2-7, with 7 bases that match TRBD1. V shed 6 bases, J shed 2 bases, and the junction held 4 bases outside the gene matches. Germline CDR1 reads MNHEY; CDR2 reads SVGAGI. The CDR3 contains 13 residues. CDR3: CASSRDRPYEQYF. DNA of the CDR3: TGTGCCAGCAGCCGGGACAGACCCTACGAGCAGTACTTC.

V and J are TRBV18 and TRBJ2-1, with TRBD2 as a possible D gene (7 bases). In germline, CDR1 is KGHSH, CDR2 LQKENI. This CDR3 has 16 residues. Deletions cut 6 bases from V and 2 bases from J, with 17 bases between. The CDR3 here is CASSLSNGGPYNEQFF. Here the CDR3 DNA reads TGTGCCAGCTCTCTCAGCAACGGGGGGCCCTACAATGAGCAGTTCTTC.

This chain uses TRBV30 with TRBJ2-7; D perhaps matches TRBD1 (6 bases). Germline lookup yields CDR1 GTSNPN and CDR2 SVGIG (reference sequence). The CDR3 runs to 12 residues. V was pared by 5 bases and J by 4 bases, with 12 bases between. Here the CDR3 reads CAWAPRGYEQYF. For the CDR3, the DNA is TGTGCCTGGGCCCCCAGGGGATACGAGCAGTACTTC.

Note on this clone: Other DNA sequences from this sample encode an identical CDR3 as well. The gene calls are TRBV9 and TRBJ1-6; D is uncertain. V lost 2 bases and J lost 9, with 9 bases in between. Germline V gene lookup returns CDR1 SGDLS and CDR2 YYNGEE. The CDR3 has 13 residues. DNA for the CDR3: TGTGCCAGCAGCGTGGGGAGCGGTTCACCCCTCCACTTT. Protein: CASSVGSGSPLHF. The entire variable domain, with the rest obtained from reference TRBV9 and TRBJ1-6, is as follows: DSGVTQTPKHLITATGQRVTLRCSPRSGDLSVYWYQQSLDQGLQFLIQYYNGEERAKGNILERFSAQQFPDLHSELNLSSLELGDSALYFCASSVGSGSPLHFGNGTRLTVT.

This clone was detected only once. As DNA, the CDR3 is TGTGCCAGCAGTTACGGAGGGGGCGATCCTGGAAACACCATATATTTT. Its protein product is CASSYGGGDPGNTIYF. The V call is TRBV6-5, the J call TRBJ1-3; 7 nucleotides match TRBD1. V shed 2 bases, J shed 2 bases, and the junction held 6 bases outside the gene matches. CDR3 length: 16 residues. Per germline, CDR1 MNHEY and CDR2 SVGAGI.

The chain combines TRBV19 with TRBJ1-1; no firm D call. CDR3 size: 13 residues. Germline assignment: CDR1 LNHDA and CDR2 SQIVND (reference sequence). Trimming removed 5 bases at V and 2 bases at J, with 9 bases between. In DNA form, the CDR3 reads TGTGCCAGTAGTTCCTCAGGCAACACTGAAGCTTTCTTT. Protein: CASSSSGNTEAFF.

This clone showed up just a few times. The chain uses TRBV29-1 and TRBJ1-1, with 7 nucleotides matching TRBD1. The germline CDR1 and CDR2 sequences are SQVTM and ANQGSEA. The trim removed 7 bases at V and 4 bases at J, leaving 9 bases unmatched. The CDR3 has 13 amino acids. The CDR3 loop reads CSAGPRGVTEAFF. Here the CDR3 DNA reads TGCAGCGCCGGACCCAGGGGGGTCACTGAAGCTTTCTTT.

The rearrangement joins TRBV24-1 to TRBJ2-3, with D possibly being TRBD1 (5 bases). Germline CDR1 reads KGHDR; CDR2 reads SFDVKD. This CDR3 comprises 15 residues. V lost 0 bases and J lost 1, with 7 bases in between. The CDR3 region is CATSDLGAGTDTQYF. The CDR3, as DNA: TGTGCCACCAGTGATTTGGGGGCAGGCACAGATACGCAGTATTTT.

This clone was observed a handful of times. The chain employs TRBV5-6 and TRBJ2-1; D is possibly TRBD2 (6 bases). Germline CDR1 reads SGHDT; CDR2 reads YYEEEE. CDR3 length: 14 residues. Trimming took off 2 bases at V and 5 bases at J, with 11 bases between the two ends. The CDR3 DNA sequence: TGTGCCAGCAGCTTTACGGGGAGGCACAATGAGCAGTTCTTC. Translation: CASSFTGRHNEQFF.

This chain joins TRBV5-6 and TRBJ1-5; D ambiguous. The CDR3 has 15 residues. The germline V gene encodes CDR1 SGHDT and CDR2 YYEEEE. V lost 0 bases and J lost 2, with 9 bases in between. The CDR3 is CASSLGTGGNQPQHF. DNA for the CDR3: TGTGCCAGCAGCTTGGGAACGGGAGGCAATCAGCCCCAGCATTTT.

In DNA, the CDR3 is TGTGCCAGCAGCGTCGATAGCGGGGCTAACTACGAGCAGTACTTC. Its protein is CASSVDSGANYEQYF. The J gene is TRBJ2-7, the V gene TRBV5-4; 8 bases agree with TRBD2. CDR1 and CDR2 (germline): SGHNT, YYREEE (reference sequence). This CDR3 spans 15 amino acids. The V and J ends lost 4 bases and 3 bases, in that order; junction bases with no gene match: 9.

This chain links TRBV3-1 (or the pseudogene TRBV3-2) with TRBJ2-7; no clear D gene. CDR1 is LGHDT, CDR2 YNNKEL, per germline (reference sequence). V was trimmed by 1 base and J by 4 bases, leaving 5 bases between them. There are 12 residues in the CDR3. The CDR3 DNA sequence: TGTGCCAGCAGCCAAGCTATATACGAGCAGTACTTC. Protein product: CASSQAIYEQYF.

The table lists this clone with a count of one. This chain connects TRBV7-2 to TRBJ2-5; D is unclear. This CDR3 contains 12 residues. Deletions cut 4 bases from V and 5 bases from J, with 8 bases between. The germline V gene encodes CDR1 SGHTA and CDR2 FQGNSA. CDR3 DNA sequence: TGTGCCAGCAGCTCAAATCGGGAGACCCAGTACTTC. It codes for CASSSNRETQYF. The whole variable domain, remainder taken from reference TRBV7-2 and TRBJ2-5, is GAGVSQSPSNKVTEKGKDVELRCDPISGHTALYWYRQSLGQGLEFLIYFQGNSAPDKSGLPSDRFSAERTGGSVSTLTIQRTQQEDSAVYLCASSSNRETQYFGPGTRLLVL.

This chain joins TRBV5-1 and TRBJ2-1, with TRBD2 matching 8 bases. Germline assignment: CDR1 SGHRS and CDR2 YFSETQ. Unmatched junction bases numbered 5, after V lost 2 bases and J lost 4 bases. This CDR3 contains 15 residues. CDR3: CASSLTGGEYNEQFF. CDR3 DNA sequence: TGCGCCAGCAGCTTAACCGGGGGGGAGTACAATGAGCAGTTCTTC.

This clone was picked up one time. The V and J genes are TRBV5-1 and TRBJ2-7; a possible D gene is TRBD2 (6 bases). The CDR3 loop spans 15 amino acids. Germline V gives CDR1 SGHRS, CDR2 YFSETQ. V lost 3 bases to trimming and J lost 2 bases, with 15 bases between them. CDR3: CASSSSQGGPYEQYF. The CDR3 DNA is TGCGCCAGCAGCTCGTCCCAGGGAGGCCCCTACGAGCAGTACTTC.

This clone was seen more than once but under ten times. The rearrangement joins TRBV7-9 to TRBJ2-1; 7 positions match TRBD1. V shed 5 bases, J shed 3 bases, and the junction held 7 bases outside the gene matches. CDR1 and CDR2 (germline): SEHNR, FQNEAQ (reference sequence). The CDR3 totals 15 residues. The CDR3 loop is CASSRMTGLYNEQFF. The CDR3 DNA reads TGTGCCAGCAGCCGTATGACAGGGCTCTACAATGAGCAGTTCTTC. The variable domain in full, completed from reference TRBV7-9 and TRBJ2-1, reads DTGVSQNPRHKITKRGQNVTFRCDPISEHNRLYWYRQTLGQGPEFLTYFQNEAQLEKSRLLSDRFSAERPKGSFSTLEIQRTEQGDSAMYLCASSRMTGLYNEQFFGPGTRLTVL.

The rearrangement links TRBV2 to TRBJ1-4; D call uncertain. The V gene's germline CDR1 is SNHLY and CDR2 FYNNEI. Trimming stripped 5 bases from V and 5 bases from J, with 15 bases between. This CDR3 is 15 amino acids long. The CDR3 spells CASSRRTDLNEKLFF. In nucleotides, the CDR3 is TGTGCCAGCAGTCGCCGGACGGACTTAAATGAAAAACTGTTTTTT.

Concerning this clone itself: Different DNA sequences within this sample yield the same CDR3. V and J are TRBV12-3 or TRBV12-4 and TRBJ1-1; weak D call: TRBD1 (6 bases). V lost 5 bases and J 1 base, leaving 8 bases between the germline ends. The CDR3 length is 13 residues. The CDR3 nucleotides read TGTGCCAGCAGTCCGGGACAGAACACTGAAGCTTTCTTT. Its translation is CASSPGQNTEAFF.

This sequence joins TRBV5-4 and TRBJ2-1, with 11 positions matching TRBD2. The germline CDR1 and CDR2 sequences are SGHNT and YYREEE (reference sequence). V was clipped by 5 bases and J by 4 bases; unmatched bases: 5. CDR3 length equals 15 residues. DNA of the CDR3: TGTGCCAGCAGTCAAACTAGCGGGGGATACAATGAGCAGTTCTTC. Protein: CASSQTSGGYNEQFF.

The genes are TRBV7-2 and TRBJ1-2; maybe TRBD1 (5 bases). CDR1 and CDR2 (germline): SGHTA, FQGNSA. The CDR3 extends over 17 amino acids. V was clipped by 0 bases and J by 0 bases, with 14 bases between them. CDR3 region: CASSLALGVTTNYGYTF. CDR3 coding DNA: TGTGCCAGCAGCTTAGCGCTAGGGGTCACTACTAACTATGGCTACACCTTC.